A single sample is the source of the 5 T cell receptor beta chains below, sequenced in a study of cytomegalovirus exposure and HLA in healthy donors. PCR employed 60 Vbeta and 13 Jbeta primers. Measured with immunoSEQ multiplex PCR; TCRdb has only the in-frame clones, and not every one. The table has 90,000 to 120,000 clones, around 80% seen once; the top ten hold about 5.4%. The sample was PBMCs. These receptors came from a woman between 18 and 29 years old in good health and CMV-seropositive.

This clone was observed a handful of times. The chain uses TRBV6-6 and TRBJ1-5; 7 nucleotides align to TRBD1. CDR3 length equals 16 residues. The J segment lost 0 bases and the V segment lost 6 bases, leaving 8 bases of the junction unmatched. Per the germline V gene, CDR1 is MNHNY and CDR2 is SVGAGI (reference sequence). For the CDR3, the DNA is TGTGCCAGCAGGACGAACACAGGGGCTAGCAATCAGCCCCAGCATTTT. Its protein is CASRTNTGASNQPQHF.

The DNA for the CDR3 is TGTGCCAGCAGGCAAGGGGTCGGGACAGGGGGCGACCCAGCTTTCTTT. It translates to CASRQGVGTGGDPAFF. This chain links TRBV7-2 with TRBJ1-1; 12 nucleotides line up with TRBD1. V trimming: 6 bases; J trimming: 10 bases; junction bases outside the gene matches: 15. This CDR3 spans 16 amino acids. Germline V CDR1 and CDR2: SGHTA, FQGNSA.

This chain links TRBV10-2 with TRBJ2-1; 12 bases align to TRBD2. CDR1 is WSHSY, CDR2 SAAADI, per germline. J was trimmed by 0 bases and V by 5 bases; bases with no gene match: 14. This CDR3 is 20 amino acids long. Here the CDR3 DNA reads TGCGCCAGCAGTAATCCGGATGGTACTAGCGGGGGGAGCTCCTACAATGAGCAGTTCTTC. It yields the protein CASSNPDGTSGGSSYNEQFF.

This rearrangement joins TRBV28 to TRBJ2-7; 8 bases match TRBD1. The CDR3 spans 13 residues. The ends lost 7 bases at V and 5 bases at J; junction bases unmatched: 7. Germline values: CDR1 MDHEN, CDR2 SYDVKM. CDR3 bases: TGTGCCAGCACCGACAGGGGTGGCCACGAGCAGTACTTC. Protein product: CASTDRGGHEQYF.

The chain is built from TRBV7-3 and TRBJ2-1; D might be TRBD2 (7 bases). Germline V gene lookup returns CDR1 SGHTA and CDR2 FQGTGA. Deletions cut 1 base from V and 8 bases from J, with 21 bases between. CDR3 length equals 17 residues. Here the CDR3 DNA reads TGTGCCAGCAGCTTAATCGGGGGCGGGAGTCCTGGCGATGAGCAGTTCTTC. Translated: CASSLIGGGSPGDEQFF.